Listed below are T cell receptor beta chains from one sample, sequenced in a study of T cell repertoires in cytomegalovirus infection. TCRdb recomputed calls from the reads with MiXCR, one row per CDR3 protein. The sample comprises roughly 640,000 distinct CDR3 sequences, about 24% of which are singletons, and less than 10% rests with the top ten. What was sequenced was CD8+ T cells from PBMCs. These receptors were obtained from a human donor in good health (CMV status not recorded). Some clones in this sample may be carry-over from other donors' samples. CDR3s include the opening cysteine and the closing phenylalanine or tryptophan. Each record gives: V gene, clone size, J gene, D gene, CDR3 protein, CDR3 DNA. D genes are given only for firm matches. For some rows the clone size is stated as once, few or many, or as a class when expanded; others skip it.

TRBV20-1,.,TRBJ2-5,.,CSARADPYQETQYF,TGCAGTGCTAGGGCAGACCCGTACCAAGAGACCCAGTACTTC
TRBV5-1,.,TRBJ2-3,.,CASSLSMGLGDTQYF,TGCGCCAGCAGCTTGTCCATGGGGCTTGGAGATACGCAGTATTTT
TRBV25-1,.,TRBJ1-1,.,CASSGTGFTEAFF,TGTGCCAGCAGTGGTACAGGGTTCACTGAAGCTTTCTTT
TRBV27,.,TRBJ1-5,.,CASSLSSANQPQHF,TGTGCCAGCAGTTTATCGTCAGCGAATCAGCCCCAGCATTTT
TRBV6-5,medium-sized,TRBJ2-4,TRBD1,CASSWTGIGNIQYF,TGTGCCAGCAGTTGGACAGGGATTGGAAACATTCAGTACTTC
TRBV7-6,few,TRBJ2-1,TRBD1,CASSLGTGAAINEQFF,TGTGCCAGCAGCTTAGGGACAGGGGCCGCGATCAATGAGCAGTTCTTC
TRBV13,once,TRBJ2-4,TRBD1,CASSSDRGLAKNIQYF,TGTGCCAGCAGCTCTGACAGGGGGCTGGCCAAAAACATTCAGTACTTC
TRBV7-6,many,TRBJ2-1,.,CASSRGTFDEQFF,TGTGCCAGCAGCCGAGGGACATTCGATGAGCAGTTCTTC
TRBV5-5,.,TRBJ2-2,TRBD1,CATRDSNTGELFF,TGTGCCACCCGGGACAGTAACACCGGGGAGCTGTTTTTT
TRBV7-9,.,TRBJ2-1,.,CASSFPSNDNEQFF,TGTGCCAGCAGCTTCCCCTCGAACGACAATGAGCAGTTCTTC
TRBV20-1,few,TRBJ1-2,.,CSARVTAPHLGYTF,TGCAGTGCTAGAGTTACAGCTCCTCATCTGGGCTACACCTTC